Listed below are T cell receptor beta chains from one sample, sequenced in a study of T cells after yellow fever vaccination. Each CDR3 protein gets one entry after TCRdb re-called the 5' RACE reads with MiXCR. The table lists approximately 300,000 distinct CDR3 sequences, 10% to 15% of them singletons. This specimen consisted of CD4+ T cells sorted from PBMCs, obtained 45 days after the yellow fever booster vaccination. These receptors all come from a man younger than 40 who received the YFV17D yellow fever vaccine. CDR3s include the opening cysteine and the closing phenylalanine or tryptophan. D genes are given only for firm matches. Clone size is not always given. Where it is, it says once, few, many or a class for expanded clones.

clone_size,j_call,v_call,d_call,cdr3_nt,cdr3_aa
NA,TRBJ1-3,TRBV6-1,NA,TGTGCCAGCAGTCAGGTTCCGCAGAACTCTGGAAACACCATATATTTT,CASSQVPQNSGNTIYF
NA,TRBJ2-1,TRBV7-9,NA,TGTGCCAGCAGCTTGGTCGGGACGGGCGAGCAGTTCTTC,CASSLVGTGEQFF
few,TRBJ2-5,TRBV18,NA,TGTGCCAGCTCACCGGCAGGAGGAGAGACCCAGTACTTC,CASSPAGGETQYF
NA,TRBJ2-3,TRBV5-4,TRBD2,TGTGCCAGCAGCTTGGGACTAGCGAAAAGCACAGATACGCAGTATTTT,CASSLGLAKSTDTQYF
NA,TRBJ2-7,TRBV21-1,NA,TGTGCCAGCAGCAACCGCCAACTACTTTTAGTCGGTGGGGTCTCCTACGAGCAGTACTTC,CASSNRQLLLVGGVSYEQYF
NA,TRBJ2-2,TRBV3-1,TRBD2,TGTGCCAGCAGCCAACTTAGCGGGAGAAGAACCGGGGAGCTGTTTTTT,CASSQLSGRRTGELFF
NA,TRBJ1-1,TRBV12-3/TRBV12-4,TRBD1,TGTGCCACCGCGACAGGGGAAGGCACTGAAGCTTTCTTT,CATATGEGTEAFF
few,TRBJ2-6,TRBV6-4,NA,TGTGCCAGCAGTGCCTCCTCTGGGGCCAACGTCCTGACTTTC,CASSASSGANVLTF
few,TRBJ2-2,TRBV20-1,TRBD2,TGCAGTGCTGCCCAACTAGCGGGGAACACCGGGGAGCTGTTTTTT,CSAAQLAGNTGELFF
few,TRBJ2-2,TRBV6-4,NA,TGTGCCAGCAAAGAGGGACCGAACACCGGGGAGCTGTTTTTT,CASKEGPNTGELFF
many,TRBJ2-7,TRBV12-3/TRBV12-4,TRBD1,TGTGCCAGCAGTCCTCCCACAGGGGTTAAGTACGAGCAGTACTTC,CASSPPTGVKYEQYF
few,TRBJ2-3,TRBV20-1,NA,TGCAGTGCTAGAGATCGCCTCCCTGATACGCAGTATTTT,CSARDRLPDTQYF
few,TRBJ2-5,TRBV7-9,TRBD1,TGTGCCAGCAGCAATTACAGGGGGCAAGAGACCCAGTACTTC,CASSNYRGQETQYF
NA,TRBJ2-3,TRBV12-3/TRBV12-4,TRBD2,TGTGCCAGCAGTTTATTCAGCGGGAGGTTCTCAGATACGCAGTATTTT,CASSLFSGRFSDTQYF
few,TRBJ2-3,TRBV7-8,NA,TGTGCCAGCAGCCCAACGCCCGGTGCCGGTTTAGATACGCAGTATTTT,CASSPTPGAGLDTQYF
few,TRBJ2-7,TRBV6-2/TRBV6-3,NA,TGTGCCAGCAGTTACGACTGGAGCTCCTACGAGCAGTACTTC,CASSYDWSSYEQYF
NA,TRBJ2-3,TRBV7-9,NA,TGTGCCAGCGTCACTGAGGGGGTTACAGATACGCAGTATTTT,CASVTEGVTDTQYF
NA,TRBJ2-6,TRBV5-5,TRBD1,TGTGCCAGCAGCCCCGGGACAGGGACCGGGGCCAACGTCCTGACTTTC,CASSPGTGTGANVLTF
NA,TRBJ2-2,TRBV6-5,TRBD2,TGTGCCAGCAGTTACGGCGGGAGGACCGGGGAGCTGTTTTTT,CASSYGGRTGELFF
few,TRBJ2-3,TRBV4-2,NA,TGTGCCAGCAGCCAGGAAGTGAATACGCAGTATTTT,CASSQEVNTQYF
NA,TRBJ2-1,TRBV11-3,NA,TGTGCCAGCAGCTTAAGGGGGGGGATTAATAAGCAGTTCTTC,CASSLRGGINKQFF
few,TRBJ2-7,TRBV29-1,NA,TGCAGCGTTGAGGACTTGAACTACGAGCAGTACTTC,CSVEDLNYEQYF
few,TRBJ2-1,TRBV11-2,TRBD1,TGTGCCAGCAGCTTAATGATAGACAGGGTGGGCCTAAATGAGCAGTTCTTC,CASSLMIDRVGLNEQFF
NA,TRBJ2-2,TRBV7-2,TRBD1,TGTGCCAGCAGCCGGGACAGGGTCAACACCGGGGAGCTGTTTTTT,CASSRDRVNTGELFF
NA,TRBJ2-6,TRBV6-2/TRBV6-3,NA,TGTGCCAGCAGGGGGTCTGGCGGGGCCAACGTCCTGACTTTC,CASRGSGGANVLTF
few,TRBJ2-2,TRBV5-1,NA,TGCGCCAGCAGCGCGGGACAGCGTGTGGCCGGGGAGCTGTTTTTT,CASSAGQRVAGELFF
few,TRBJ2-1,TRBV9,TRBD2,TGTGCCAGCAGCGTAACTCCTAGCGGGAGGTATGAGCAGTTCTTC,CASSVTPSGRYEQFF
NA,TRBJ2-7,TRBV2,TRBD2,TGTGCCAGCAGTGAAATACCCACCGGACTAGCTGGAGGGCGGTACTTC,CASSEIPTGLAGGRYF
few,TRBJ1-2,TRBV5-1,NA,TGCGCCAGCAGCTCTAGGACAGACCGGGGTGGCTACACCTTC,CASSSRTDRGGYTF
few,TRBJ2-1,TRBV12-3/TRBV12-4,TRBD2,TGTGCCAGCAGTTCCCTTAGCGGGAGTGCAAATGAGCAGTTCTTC,CASSSLSGSANEQFF
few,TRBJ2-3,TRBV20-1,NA,TGCAGTGGTGCAGACTCAGTGGGCACAGATACGCAGTATTTT,CSGADSVGTDTQYF
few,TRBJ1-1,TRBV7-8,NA,TGTGCCAGCAGCGCCACCTACTCGGGAAGCACCTGGAACACTGAAGCTTTCTTT,CASSATYSGSTWNTEAFF
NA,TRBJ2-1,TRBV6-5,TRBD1,TGTGCCAGCAGTGTCCGACAGGGCGAGCAGTTCTTC,CASSVRQGEQFF
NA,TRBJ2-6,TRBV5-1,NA,TGCGCCAGCCAGGAGACTGGGGCCAACGTCCTGACTTTC,CASQETGANVLTF
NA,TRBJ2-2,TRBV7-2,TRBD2,TGTGCCAGCAGCCGCGACGCGGGGGGCAGCACCGGGGAGCTGTTTTTT,CASSRDAGGSTGELFF
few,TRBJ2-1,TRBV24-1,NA,TGTGCCACCAGAAAGGGGGATGAGCAGTTCTTC,CATRKGDEQFF
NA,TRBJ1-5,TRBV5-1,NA,TGCGCCAGCAGCGCGGACGGTAGCAATCAGCCCCAGCATTTT,CASSADGSNQPQHF
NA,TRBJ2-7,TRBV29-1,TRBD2,TGCAGCGTGGGACTAGCGGGTTACGAGCAGTACTTC,CSVGLAGYEQYF
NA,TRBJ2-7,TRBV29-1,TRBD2,TGCAGCGGAAGGACTAGCGGGAGTAACGAGCAGTACTTC,CSGRTSGSNEQYF
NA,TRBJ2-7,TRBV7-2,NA,TGTGCCAGCAGCTTAGGTCCAGGTAACGAGCAGTACTTC,CASSLGPGNEQYF
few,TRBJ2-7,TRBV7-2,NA,TGTGCCAGCAGATATCCGGGACTGAGCGAGCAGTACTTC,CASRYPGLSEQYF
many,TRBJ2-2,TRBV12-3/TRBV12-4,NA,TGTGCCAGCAGTTTAGGCGGTGGGGAGCTGTTTTTT,CASSLGGGELFF
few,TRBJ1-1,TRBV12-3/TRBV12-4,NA,TGTGCCAGCAGTTTCCAGACGGTCGCGACTGAAGCTTTCTTT,CASSFQTVATEAFF